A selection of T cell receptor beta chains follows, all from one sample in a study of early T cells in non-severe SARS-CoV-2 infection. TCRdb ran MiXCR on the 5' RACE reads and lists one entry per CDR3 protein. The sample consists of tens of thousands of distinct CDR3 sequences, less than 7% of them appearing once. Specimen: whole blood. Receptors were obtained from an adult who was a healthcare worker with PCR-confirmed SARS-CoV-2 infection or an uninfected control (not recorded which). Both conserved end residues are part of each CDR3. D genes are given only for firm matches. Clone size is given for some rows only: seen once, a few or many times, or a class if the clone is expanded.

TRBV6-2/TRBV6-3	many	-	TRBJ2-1	CASGYNEQFF	TGTGCCAGCGGATACAATGAGCAGTTCTTC
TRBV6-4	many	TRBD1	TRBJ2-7	CASSRTGQDEQYF	TGTGCCAGCAGTAGAACGGGACAGGACGAGCAGTACTTC
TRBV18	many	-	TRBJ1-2	CASSPESWGGYYGYTF	TGTGCCAGCTCACCAGAATCCTGGGGCGGCTATTATGGCTACACCTTC
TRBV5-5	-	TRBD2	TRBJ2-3	CASSLSPGRGPDTQYF	TGTGCCAGCAGCTTGTCGCCCGGGAGGGGTCCAGATACGCAGTATTTT
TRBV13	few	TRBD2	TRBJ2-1	CASSSTSGEGNEQFF	TGTGCCAGCAGCTCTACTAGCGGGGAGGGGAATGAGCAGTTCTTC
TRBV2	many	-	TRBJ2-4	CASSDFMGVLAKNIQYF	TGTGCCAGCAGTGATTTTATGGGGGTACTAGCCAAAAACATTCAGTACTTC
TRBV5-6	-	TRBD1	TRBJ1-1	CASSWGTGQMNTEAFF	TGTGCCAGCAGCTGGGGGACAGGGCAGATGAACACTGAAGCTTTCTTT
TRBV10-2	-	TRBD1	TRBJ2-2	CASSKDRESGELFF	TGCGCCAGCAGCAAGGACAGGGAGTCCGGGGAGCTGTTTTTT
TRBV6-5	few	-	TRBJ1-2	CAIHDPLYGYTF	TGTGCCATCCACGACCCACTTTATGGCTACACCTTC
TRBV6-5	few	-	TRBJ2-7	CASSPDSLFSYEQYF	TGTGCCAGCAGTCCGGACAGCCTTTTCTCCTACGAGCAGTACTTC
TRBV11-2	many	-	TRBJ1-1	CASSLDVGDVTEAFF	TGTGCCAGCAGCTTAGATGTGGGCGACGTCACTGAAGCTTTCTTT
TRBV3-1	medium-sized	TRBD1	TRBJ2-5	CASSQPWGETGGETQYF	TGTGCCAGCAGCCAACCTTGGGGGGAAACAGGGGGAGAGACCCAGTACTTC
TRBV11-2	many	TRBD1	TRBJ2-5	CASSLQGGRGETQYF	TGTGCCAGCAGCTTACAAGGGGGCAGAGGAGAGACCCAGTACTTC
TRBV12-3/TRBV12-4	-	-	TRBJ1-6	CASSTRTDSPLHF	TGTGCCAGCAGTACACGGACGGATTCACCCCTCCACTTT
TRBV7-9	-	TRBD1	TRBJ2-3	CASGLVRTGGADTQYF	TGTGCCAGCGGCTTGGTTAGGACAGGGGGCGCCGATACGCAGTATTTT
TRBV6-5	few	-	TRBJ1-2	CASSNTERYGYTF	TGTGCCAGCAGTAATACCGAACGCTATGGCTACACCTTC
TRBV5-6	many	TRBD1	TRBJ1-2	CASSPGTGRRGYTF	TGTGCCAGCAGCCCGGGGACAGGTCGGAGGGGCTACACCTTC
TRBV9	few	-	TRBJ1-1	CASSVKGNTEAFF	TGTGCCAGCAGCGTGAAGGGGAACACTGAAGCTTTCTTT